This TCR beta chain was observed in a study of shared T cell receptors in the human thymus. The trim removed 5 bases at V and 12 bases at J, leaving 4 bases unmatched. This CDR3 has 11 amino acids. Germline loops: CDR1 PRHDT, CDR2 FYEKMQ (reference sequence). The protocol was immunoSEQ multiplex PCR, while the TCRdb copy is restricted to in-frame clones and leaves out a portion. This sample yields 700,000 or so clones, of which 80% to 90% are seen a single time; about 0.0098% belongs to the top ten. This sample also belongs to another study, concerning human thymus T cells.

The chain is built from TRBV13 and TRBJ2-1; 7 positions agree with TRBD1. Input material: thymocytes. This TCR was sampled from a girl less than two years old with a congenital heart defect. The CDR3 DNA reads TGTGCCAGCAGCCTGGGGGACAGGCAGTTCTTC. Its protein product is CASSLGDRQFF.